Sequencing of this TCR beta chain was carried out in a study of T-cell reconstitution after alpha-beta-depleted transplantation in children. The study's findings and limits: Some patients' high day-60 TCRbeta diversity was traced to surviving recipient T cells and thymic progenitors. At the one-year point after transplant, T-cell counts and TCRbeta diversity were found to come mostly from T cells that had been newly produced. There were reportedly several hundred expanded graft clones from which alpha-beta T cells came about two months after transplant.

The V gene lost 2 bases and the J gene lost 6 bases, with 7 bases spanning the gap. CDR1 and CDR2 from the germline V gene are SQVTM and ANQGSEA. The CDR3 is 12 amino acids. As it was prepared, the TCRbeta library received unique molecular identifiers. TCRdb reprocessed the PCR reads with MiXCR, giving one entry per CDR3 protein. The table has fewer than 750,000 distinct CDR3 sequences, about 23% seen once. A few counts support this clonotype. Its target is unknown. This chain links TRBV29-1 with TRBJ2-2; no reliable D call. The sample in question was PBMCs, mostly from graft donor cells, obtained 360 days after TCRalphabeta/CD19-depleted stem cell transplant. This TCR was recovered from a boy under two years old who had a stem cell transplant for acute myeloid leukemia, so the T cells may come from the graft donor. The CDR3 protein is CSVEWESGELFF. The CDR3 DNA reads TGCAGCGTTGAATGGGAATCCGGGGAGCTGTTTTTT.